This note documents a single T cell receptor beta chain sequence. The assay was immunoSEQ multiplex PCR, and TCRdb's table has in-frame clones only and misses some. The table includes more than 95,000 clones, approximately 86% detected once. These data come from a study of cytomegalovirus exposure and HLA in healthy donors. Sequences were obtained from PBMCs. The sequence was collected from a woman aged 18-35 years in good health and CMV-seropositive.

DNA for the CDR3: TGTGCCAGCAGACGGCCCGATGGTCAGGGCAGAACTAACTATGGCTACACCTTC. It codes for CASRRPDGQGRTNYGYTF. V is TRBV5-5 and J is TRBJ1-2; weak D call: TRBD1 (5 bases). The V gene lost 5 bases and the J gene lost 0 bases, with 23 bases spanning the gap. The CDR3 is made up of 18 amino acids. CDR1 and CDR2 (germline): SGHKS, YYEKEE (reference sequence).